A single sample gave rise to the 14 T cell receptor beta chains below, sequenced in a study of shared clonotypes between healthy human individuals. Generated by immunoSEQ multiplex PCR, the TCRdb table keeps only in-frame clones and is missing some. This sample has about 490,000 clones, with 70% to 80% found just once. Sequencing input: PBMCs. These receptors were collected from a middle-aged woman in good health. Some clones in this sample may be carry-over from other donors' samples.

The CDR3 nucleotides are TGTGCCAGCAGTACCGGCGGGGTCGGAAACACCATATATTTT. Translating it yields CASSTGGVGNTIYF. The chain has TRBV28 and TRBJ1-3, with unresolved D. Trimming cost V 5 bases and J 4 bases, with 12 bases left between them. Germline CDR1 is MDHEN and CDR2 is SYDVKM. The CDR3 covers 14 residues.

The rearrangement uses TRBV5-4 and TRBJ2-5; TRBD2 is a possible D gene (6 bases). In germline, CDR1 is SGHNT, CDR2 YYREEE (reference sequence). V gave up 3 bases and J gave up 1 base, with 10 bases separating them. This CDR3 region has 14 residues. CDR3 sequence: CASSSDGGQETQYF. CDR3 nucleotides: TGTGCCAGCAGCTCGGACGGGGGCCAAGAGACCCAGTACTTC.

The chain joins TRBV28 to TRBJ2-3; D call uncertain. CDR3 length: 14 residues. Trimming removed 7 bases at V and 4 bases at J, with 15 bases between. Per germline, CDR1 MDHEN and CDR2 SYDVKM. Here the CDR3 DNA reads TGTGCCAGCACCCTCCCGGGTAGGCCAGATACGCAGTATTTT. Protein: CASTLPGRPDTQYF.

This clone appeared a single time. The V gene is TRBV5-6, the J gene TRBJ2-7; weak D call: TRBD1 (5 bases). V shed 0 bases and J shed 2 bases, with 12 bases lying between them. The CDR3 is 15 amino acids. Germline V gene data show CDR1 as SGHDT and CDR2 as YYEEEE. The CDR3 protein is CASSLARQPTYEQYF. CDR3 nucleotides: TGTGCCAGCAGCTTGGCTCGACAGCCCACCTACGAGCAGTACTTC. The full variable domain, rest sourced from reference TRBV5-6 and TRBJ2-7, is DAGVTQSPTHLIKTRGQQVTLRCSPKSGHDTVSWYQQALGQGPQFIFQYYEEEERQRGNFPDRFSGHQFPNYSSELNVNALLLGDSALYLCASSLARQPTYEQYFGPGTRLTVT.

V usage is TRBV6-4 and J usage is TRBJ2-7; 7 bases agree with TRBD1. The germline V gene has CDR1 MRHNA and CDR2 SNTAGT. After removal of 10 bases from V and 4 bases from J, the junction contained 10 bases not matched to a gene. CDR3 size: 13 residues. The CDR3 region has the DNA TGTGCCACCAAGCCCGGGACAGATTACGAGCAGTACTTC. This codes for CATKPGTDYEQYF.

The chain joins TRBV9 to TRBJ2-3; TRBD2 aligns across 11 bases. This CDR3 spans 15 amino acids. The germline V gene has CDR1 SGDLS and CDR2 YYNGEE. V gave up 3 bases and J gave up 6 bases; unmatched junction bases: 6. The CDR3 loop reads CASSAIAGGSDTQYF. DNA for the CDR3: TGTGCCAGCAGCGCTATAGCGGGAGGGTCGGATACGCAGTATTTT.

The V call is TRBV28, the J call TRBJ1-2, with TRBD1 identical over 8 bases. The V gene's germline CDR1 is MDHEN and CDR2 SYDVKM. This CDR3 comprises 17 residues. V trimming: 11 bases; J trimming: 6 bases; junction bases outside the gene matches: 23. The CDR3 loop reads CALKSPDSQGARDGYTF. In nucleotides, the CDR3 is TGTGCCCTCAAATCCCCGGACAGCCAGGGGGCGAGGGATGGCTACACCTTC.

The V and J genes are TRBV11-2 and TRBJ2-7, with 7 bases lining up with TRBD1. Germline loops: CDR1 SGHAT, CDR2 FQNNGV. This CDR3 contains 14 residues. V lost 5 bases, J lost 3 bases, and 7 bases stayed unmatched. CDR3 coding DNA: TGTGCCAGCAGCATTATAGGGACAGACTACGAGCAGTACTTC. Amino acid sequence: CASSIIGTDYEQYF.

This clone was found a few times. The chain couples TRBV4-2 to TRBJ1-2, with D possibly TRBD1 on 5 matching bases. V gave up 6 bases and J gave up 8 bases, with 10 bases separating them. The CDR3 runs to 11 residues. Germline V gene sequence: CDR1 LGHNA, CDR2 YNFKEQ. CDR3 sequence: CASRAGRGYTF. CDR3 coding DNA: TGTGCCAGCAGGGCGGGGCGAGGCTACACCTTC.

This chain links TRBV11-2 with TRBJ2-5; D call uncertain. Germline V lookup: CDR1 SGHAT, CDR2 FQNNGV. The CDR3 extends over 11 amino acids. V gave up 7 bases and J gave up 4 bases, with 7 bases separating them. The CDR3 bases are TGTGCCAGCACCCCCGGAGAGACCCAGTACTTC. It is translated as CASTPGETQYF.

This clone showed up just once. This chain joins TRBV2 and TRBJ1-1; D not certain. The CDR3 has 15 amino acids. V was shortened by 1 base and J by 1 base, with 10 bases between the two germline ends. Germline V gene lookup returns CDR1 SNHLY and CDR2 FYNNEI. The CDR3 DNA sequence: TGTGCCAGCAGTGAAGAAGGGATAAGGAACACTGAAGCTTTCTTT. It encodes CASSEEGIRNTEAFF.

As DNA, the CDR3 is TGTGCCAGCAGCCCCCGGACCGCAGCAGAGTCTTTCTTT. This translates into CASSPRTAAESFF. J is TRBJ1-1 and V is TRBV7-9; no reliable D call. CDR1 is SEHNR, CDR2 FQNEAQ, per germline (reference sequence). CDR3 size: 13 residues. Trimming took off 5 bases at V and 12 bases at J, with 19 bases between the two ends.

The J gene is TRBJ2-2, the V gene TRBV11-2, with 12 bases that match TRBD2. The V segment lost 3 bases and the J segment 4 bases; nucleotides outside the gene matches: 3. CDR1 is SGHAT, CDR2 FQNNGV, per germline. The CDR3 contains 16 residues. CDR3 sequence reads: CASSFGLAGFTGELFF. As DNA, the CDR3 is TGTGCCAGCAGCTTCGGACTAGCGGGGTTCACCGGGGAGCTGTTTTTT.

V gene TRBV30 combines with J gene TRBJ1-1; 9 nucleotides align to TRBD1. Germline V gene data show CDR1 as GTSNPN and CDR2 as SVGIG (reference sequence). This CDR3 has 10 amino acids. The DNA of the CDR3 is TGTGGGACAGGGGTGACTGAAGCTTTCTTT. Its protein is CGTGVTEAFF. The entire variable domain, with the rest obtained from reference TRBV30 and TRBJ1-1, is as follows: SQTIHQWPATLVQPVGSPLSLECTVEGTSNPNLYWYRQAAGRGLQLLFYSVGIGQISSEVPQNLSASRPQDRQFILSSKKLLLSDSGFYLCGTGVTEAFFGQGTRLTVV.